The rows below give T cell receptor beta chains drawn from one sample of a study of blood T cell repertoires in COVID-19. Some clones are missing from TCRdb's copy, which holds only in-frame ones; the method was immunoSEQ multiplex PCR. The data hold 90,000 to 120,000 clones, with roughly nine tenths observed a single time. Material for sequencing was peripheral blood. These receptors all stem from a human donor in a cohort sampled during active COVID-19. Both conserved end residues are part of each CDR3. Each record gives: CDR3 length, clone size, V gene, J gene, D gene, CDR3 protein, CDR3 DNA. The D gene is left open where the match is weak. Clone sizes are given selectively: once, few, many, or a class where the clone is expanded.

length: 12; size: -; V: TRBV20-1; J: TRBJ2-5; D: TRBD2; CDR3: CSAGGTSGNQYF; DNA: TGCAGTGCTGGTGGGACTAGCGGAAACCAGTACTTC
length: 15; size: -; V: TRBV5-4; J: TRBJ1-4; D: -; CDR3: CASSLRVYGSEKLFF; DNA: TGTGCCAGCAGCTTGCGGGTTTACGGTTCTGAAAAACTGTTTTTT
length: 17; size: -; V: TRBV18; J: TRBJ1-5; D: -; CDR3: CASSPVWTRVSYQPQHF; DNA: TGTGCCAGCTCACCAGTCTGGACGAGGGTTAGTTATCAGCCCCAGCATTTT
length: 13; size: -; V: TRBV28; J: TRBJ1-2; D: -; CDR3: CASCPTDSYGYTF; DNA: TGTGCCAGCTGTCCGACGGACAGCTATGGCTACACCTTC
length: 13; size: -; V: TRBV12-3/TRBV12-4; J: TRBJ1-5; D: -; CDR3: CASSLEGQQPQHF; DNA: TGTGCCAGCAGTTTAGAGGGGCAACAGCCCCAGCATTTT
length: 14; size: -; V: TRBV30; J: TRBJ2-1; D: -; CDR3: CASVASSSYNEQFF; DNA: TGTGCCTCCGTGGCTAGCAGCTCCTACAATGAGCAGTTCTTC
length: 14; size: -; V: TRBV7-2; J: TRBJ2-7; D: -; CDR3: CASTGGSGPYEQYF; DNA: TGTGCCAGCACCGGGGGATCAGGGCCCTACGAGCAGTACTTC
length: 14; size: -; V: TRBV10-3; J: TRBJ1-1; D: -; CDR3: CAIRLQEGNTEAFF; DNA: TGTGCCATCAGGTTACAGGAGGGGAACACTGAAGCTTTCTTT
length: 14; size: few; V: TRBV27; J: TRBJ1-6; D: TRBD1; CDR3: CASRRDSLNSPLHF; DNA: TGTGCCAGCAGGCGGGACAGCCTTAATTCACCCCTCCACTTT
length: 17; size: once; V: TRBV5-1; J: TRBJ2-3; D: TRBD2; CDR3: CASSLGLAGYYTDTQYF; DNA: TGCGCCAGCAGCTTGGGTCTAGCGGGGTATTACACAGATACGCAGTATTTT
length: 19; size: -; V: TRBV11-3; J: TRBJ2-1; D: TRBD2; CDR3: CASSSPGGLARSSYNEQFF; DNA: TGTGCCAGCAGCTCCCCGGGGGGGCTAGCGAGGAGCTCCTACAATGAGCAGTTCTTC
length: 16; size: -; V: TRBV7-9; J: TRBJ2-7; D: TRBD2; CDR3: CASSFLPTLAGHEQYF; DNA: TGTGCCAGCAGCTTCCTGCCCACACTAGCGGGCCACGAGCAGTACTTC
length: 13; size: -; V: TRBV27; J: TRBJ1-4; D: -; CDR3: CASSLRRNEKLFF; DNA: TGTGCCAGCAGTTTACGGAGAAATGAAAAACTGTTTTTT
length: 13; size: -; V: TRBV11-3; J: TRBJ2-7; D: TRBD2; CDR3: CASSSPGGGEQYF; DNA: TGTGCCAGCAGCTCCCCTGGGGGGGGTGAGCAGTACTTC
length: 17; size: -; V: TRBV19; J: TRBJ2-4; D: -; CDR3: CASKTDVRAGTKNIQYF; DNA: TGTGCCAGTAAGACTGATGTGAGGGCGGGCACCAAAAACATTCAGTACTTC
length: 19; size: -; V: TRBV27; J: TRBJ2-2; D: TRBD2; CDR3: CASTLIFGKAGVNTGELFF; DNA: TGTGCCAGCACCTTGATTTTTGGGAAAGCGGGAGTGAACACCGGGGAGCTGTTTTTT
length: 11; size: -; V: TRBV12-3/TRBV12-4; J: TRBJ2-1; D: -; CDR3: CASSFNNEQFF; DNA: TGTGCCAGCAGTTTTAACAATGAGCAGTTCTTC
length: 15; size: -; V: TRBV6-1; J: TRBJ2-1; D: -; CDR3: CASSDAGVGYNEQFF; DNA: TGTGCCAGCAGTGACGCAGGGGTTGGTTACAATGAGCAGTTCTTC
length: 15; size: -; V: TRBV27; J: TRBJ2-3; D: TRBD2; CDR3: CASSSPGLAIHTQYF; DNA: TGTGCCAGCAGTTCACCGGGACTAGCAATACATACGCAGTATTTT
length: 16; size: -; V: TRBV9; J: TRBJ1-4; D: TRBD1; CDR3: CASSVGQGATNEKLFF; DNA: TGTGCCAGCAGCGTGGGACAGGGGGCAACTAATGAAAAACTGTTTTTT
length: 11; size: -; V: TRBV6-2/TRBV6-3; J: TRBJ2-7; D: -; CDR3: CASSQTYEQYF; DNA: TGTGCCAGCAGTCAAACCTACGAGCAGTACTTC
length: 15; size: -; V: TRBV6-5; J: TRBJ2-3; D: TRBD1; CDR3: CASSGQGPSTDTQYF; DNA: TGTGCCAGCAGCGGACAGGGGCCCTCCACAGATACGCAGTATTTT
length: 17; size: -; V: TRBV7-9; J: TRBJ1-1; D: TRBD1; CDR3: CASSLEGSGQGITEAFF; DNA: TGTGCCAGCAGCTTAGAAGGGTCGGGACAGGGGATAACTGAAGCTTTCTTT
length: 13; size: -; V: TRBV28; J: TRBJ2-5; D: -; CDR3: CASSLFSRETQYF; DNA: TGTGCCAGCAGTTTGTTTTCGAGGGAGACCCAGTACTTC
length: 13; size: -; V: TRBV7-8; J: TRBJ1-2; D: TRBD1; CDR3: CASSLPGGYGYTF; DNA: TGTGCCAGCAGCTTACCAGGGGGCTACGGCTACACCTTC
length: 15; size: once; V: TRBV24-1; J: TRBJ1-5; D: -; CDR3: CATSDAGLSNQPQHF; DNA: TGTGCCACCAGTGATGCAGGGTTGAGCAATCAGCCCCAGCATTTT
length: 16; size: -; V: TRBV5-4; J: TRBJ1-6; D: -; CDR3: CASSLDGASYNSPLHF; DNA: TGTGCCAGCAGCTTGGACGGAGCCTCCTATAATTCACCCCTCCACTTT
length: 14; size: -; V: TRBV5-1; J: TRBJ1-5; D: -; CDR3: CASSPRGGNQPQHF; DNA: TGCGCCAGCAGCCCGCGGGGAGGCAATCAGCCCCAGCATTTT
length: 16; size: -; V: TRBV6-1; J: TRBJ1-6; D: TRBD1; CDR3: CASSEMGRTGHSPLHF; DNA: TGTGCCAGCAGTGAAATGGGCCGGACAGGGCATTCACCCCTCCACTTT
length: 14; size: -; V: TRBV9; J: TRBJ2-7; D: TRBD2; CDR3: CASSGRDYSYEQYF; DNA: TGTGCCAGCAGCGGCCGGGACTACTCCTACGAGCAGTACTTC
length: 13; size: -; V: TRBV3-1/TRBV3-2; J: TRBJ1-1; D: -; CDR3: CASSQGGDPGAFF; DNA: TGTGCCAGCAGCCAAGGCGGGGACCCGGGAGCTTTCTTT
length: 17; size: -; V: TRBV7-3; J: TRBJ2-1; D: -; CDR3: CASSLTPNRPSYNEQFF; DNA: TGTGCCAGCAGCTTAACCCCTAACAGACCATCCTACAATGAGCAGTTCTTC
length: 15; size: -; V: TRBV28; J: TRBJ1-3; D: -; CDR3: CASSPPGGSGNTIYF; DNA: TGTGCCAGCAGTCCCCCCGGGGGCTCTGGAAACACCATATATTTT
length: 15; size: -; V: TRBV10-1; J: TRBJ1-1; D: -; CDR3: CASSEAVSRNTEAFF; DNA: TGCGCCAGCAGTGAGGCGGTCAGCAGGAACACTGAAGCTTTCTTT